This T cell receptor beta chain was documented in a study of blood T cell repertoires in COVID-19. As for the study in general: The cDNA or gDNA used as material had been derived from T cells, B-cell-depleted T cells, or PBMCs.

This clone occurred once. The CDR3 has 13 amino acids. Germline CDR1 is GTSNPN and CDR2 is SVGIG (reference sequence). Trimming took 5 bases from V and 3 from J; bases not matched to a gene: 6. Assay used: immunoSEQ multiplex PCR; TCRdb lists only in-frame clones, some missing. This sample has some 270,000 clones, with around 89% found just once. While infection was still active, Seattle patients were enrolled and then followed longitudinally. The clonotype comes from a woman aged 55 to 70 with COVID-19, enrolled during active disease. The chain combines TRBV30 with TRBJ1-1; 7 bases map to TRBD1. The specimen sequenced was peripheral blood. CDR3 loop: CAWVQGGHTEAFF. The CDR3 DNA reads TGTGCCTGGGTTCAGGGGGGTCACACTGAAGCTTTCTTT.